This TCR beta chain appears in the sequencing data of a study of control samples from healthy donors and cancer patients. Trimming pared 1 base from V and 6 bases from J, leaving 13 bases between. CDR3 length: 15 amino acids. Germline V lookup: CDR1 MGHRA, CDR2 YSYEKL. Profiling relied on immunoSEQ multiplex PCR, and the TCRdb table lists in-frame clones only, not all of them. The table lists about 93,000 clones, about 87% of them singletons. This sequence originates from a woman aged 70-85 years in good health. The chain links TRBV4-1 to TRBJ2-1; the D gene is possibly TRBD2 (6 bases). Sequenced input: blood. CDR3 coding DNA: TGCGCCAGCAGCCAAGGACTAGTGATCTCCAATGAGCAGTTCTTC. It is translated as CASSQGLVISNEQFF.